The 6 T cell receptor beta chains listed next were all sequenced from one sample in a study of metastatic and nonmetastatic thyroid tumors. TCRdb reanalyzed the PCR reads with MiXCR. The data show around 45,000 clones, roughly 16% seen once. Treatment of any kind had been given to no patient before thyroid surgery. Sequenced input: blood. The source is a female donor with papillary thyroid cancer or a benign thyroid nodule (not recorded which). Some clones in this sample may be carry-over from other donors' samples.

The sample holds many counts of this clone. This chain joins TRBV9 and TRBJ2-5; D not certain. This CDR3 contains 13 residues. The V and J ends lost 0 bases and 5 bases respectively, with 8 bases between them. CDR1 is SGDLS and CDR2 is YYNGEE in the germline V gene. CDR3 in amino acids: CASSVDDLETQYF. CDR3 DNA: TGTGCCAGCAGCGTAGATGATTTGGAGACCCAGTACTTC. The whole variable domain, filled in from reference TRBV9 and TRBJ2-5, reads DSGVTQTPKHLITATGQRVTLRCSPRSGDLSVYWYQQSLDQGLQFLIQYYNGEERAKGNILERFSAQQFPDLHSELNLSSLELGDSALYFCASSVDDLETQYFGPGTRLLVL.

This chain uses TRBV15 with TRBJ1-2; possibly TRBD1 for D (5 bases). The CDR3 covers 14 residues. Germline CDR1 is LNHNV and CDR2 is YYDKDF (reference sequence). V was pared by 1 base and J by 6 bases, with 12 bases between. CDR3 in DNA: TGTGCCACCAGCAGAGCGGGGGATGGAGATGGCTACACCTTC. Encoded protein: CATSRAGDGDGYTF.

In its sample, this clone was seen many times. The rearrangement joins TRBV30 to TRBJ1-2; a possible D gene is TRBD1 (5 bases). Germline CDR1 is GTSNPN and CDR2 is SVGIG (reference sequence). CDR3 size: 13 residues. V lost 3 bases, J lost 2 bases, and 10 bases lay in between. CDR3 sequence: CAWRTGRNYGYTF. The CDR3 DNA reads as TGTGCCTGGAGGACGGGGCGCAACTATGGCTACACCTTC.

This clone was seen a few times. A much larger clone lies one base from this, so it may be a read error. The chain has TRBV2 and TRBJ1-5, with D unclear. The ends were cut back, 3 bases at V and 0 bases at J, with 9 bases in the middle. CDR1 is SNHLY, CDR2 FYNNEI, per germline. CDR3 size: 15 residues. In DNA, the CDR3 is TGTGCCAGCAGTGAGATGCGAAATAGCAATCAGCCCCAGCATTTT. This gives the protein CASSEMRNSNQPQHF.

Many counts were recorded for this clone. The chain has TRBV10-2 and TRBJ1-5, with TRBD1 matching 7 bases. The CDR3 length is 14 residues. V lost 5 bases to trimming and J lost 6 bases; unmatched junction nucleotides: 7. Germline assignment: CDR1 WSHSY and CDR2 SAAADI. CDR3 in amino acids: CASSKGQDIQPQHF. CDR3 nucleotide sequence: TGCGCCAGCAGTAAAGGACAGGACATTCAGCCCCAGCATTTT.

At least ten counts were recorded for this clone. V and J are TRBV20-1 and TRBJ2-1, with 8 bases matching TRBD2. V shed 0 bases and J 8 bases; nucleotides not matched to a gene: 9. The germline gives CDR1 DFQATT, CDR2 SNEGSKA (reference sequence). There are 15 residues in the CDR3. In nucleotides, the CDR3 is TGCAGTGCTAGAGATTTTCCTAGCGGGTCCCATGAGCAGTTCTTC. It translates to CSARDFPSGSHEQFF.